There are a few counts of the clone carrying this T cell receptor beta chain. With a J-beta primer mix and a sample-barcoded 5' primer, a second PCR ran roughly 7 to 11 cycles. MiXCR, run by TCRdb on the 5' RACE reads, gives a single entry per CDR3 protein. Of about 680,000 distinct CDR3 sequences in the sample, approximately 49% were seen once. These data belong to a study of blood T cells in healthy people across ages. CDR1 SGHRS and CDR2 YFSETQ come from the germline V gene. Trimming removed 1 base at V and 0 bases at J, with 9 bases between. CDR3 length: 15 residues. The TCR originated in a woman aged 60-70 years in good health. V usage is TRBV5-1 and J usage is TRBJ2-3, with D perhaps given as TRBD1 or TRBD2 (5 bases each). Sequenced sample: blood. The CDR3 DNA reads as TGCGCCAGCAGCTTGCGGGACGGTAGCACAGATACGCAGTATTTT. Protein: CASSLRDGSTDTQYF.